This TCR beta chain was obtained from a study of cytomegalovirus exposure and HLA in healthy donors. This PCR relied on a set of 60 Vbeta primers and 13 Jbeta primers. Clones were read by immunoSEQ multiplex PCR, and TCRdb kept only the in-frame ones, dropping some. The sample holds approximately 290,000 clones; about 80% are singletons and the top ten take roughly 0.31%. This clone has more than one count but fewer than ten. Between the trimmed V and J ends, which lost 3 bases and 4 bases, there was a span of 16 bases. Germline CDR1 is MDHEN and CDR2 is SYDVKM. The CDR3 is 16 residues long. Sequenced input: PBMCs. The clonotype was recovered from a girl aged 2-15 years in good health and CMV-seronegative. The chain joins TRBV28 to TRBJ1-5; maybe TRBD1 (5 bases). The CDR3 sequence is CASSFGRRGFNQPQHF. The DNA for the CDR3 is TGTGCCAGCAGTTTTGGGAGGAGGGGTTTTAATCAGCCCCAGCATTTT.